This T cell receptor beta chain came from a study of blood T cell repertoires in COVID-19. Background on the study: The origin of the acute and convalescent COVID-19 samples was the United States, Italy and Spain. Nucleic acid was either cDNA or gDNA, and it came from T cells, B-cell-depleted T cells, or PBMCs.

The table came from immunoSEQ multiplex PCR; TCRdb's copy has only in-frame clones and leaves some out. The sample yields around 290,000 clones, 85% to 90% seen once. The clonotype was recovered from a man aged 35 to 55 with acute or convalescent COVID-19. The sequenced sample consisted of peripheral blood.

In DNA, the CDR3 is TGCGCCAGCAAGCTGCAGGGAGGCACCGGGGAGCTGTTTTTT. Its translation is CASKLQGGTGELFF. V is TRBV5-1 and J is TRBJ2-2; TRBD2 is a possible D gene (6 bases). The CDR3 is 14 amino acids. The V gene lost 6 bases and the J gene lost 4 bases, with 13 bases spanning the gap. The germline CDR1 and CDR2 sequences are SGHRS and YFSETQ.